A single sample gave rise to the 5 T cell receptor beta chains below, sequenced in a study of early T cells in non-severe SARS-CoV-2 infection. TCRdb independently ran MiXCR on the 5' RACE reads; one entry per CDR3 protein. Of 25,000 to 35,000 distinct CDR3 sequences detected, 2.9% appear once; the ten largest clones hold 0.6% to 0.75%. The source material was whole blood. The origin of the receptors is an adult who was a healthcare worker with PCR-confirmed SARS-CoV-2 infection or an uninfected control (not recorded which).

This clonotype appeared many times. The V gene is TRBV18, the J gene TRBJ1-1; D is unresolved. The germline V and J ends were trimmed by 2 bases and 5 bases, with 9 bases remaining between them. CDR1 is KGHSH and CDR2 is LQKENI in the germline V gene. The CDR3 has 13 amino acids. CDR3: CASSPKLATEAFF. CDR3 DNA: TGTGCCAGCTCACCAAAGCTCGCTACTGAAGCTTTCTTT.

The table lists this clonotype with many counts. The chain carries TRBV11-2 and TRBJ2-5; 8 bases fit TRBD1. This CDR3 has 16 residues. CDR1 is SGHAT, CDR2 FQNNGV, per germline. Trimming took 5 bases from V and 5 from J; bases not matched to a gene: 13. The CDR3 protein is CASSIPLGTGSETQYF. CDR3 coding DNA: TGTGCCAGCAGCATACCTCTTGGGACAGGCAGCGAGACCCAGTACTTC.

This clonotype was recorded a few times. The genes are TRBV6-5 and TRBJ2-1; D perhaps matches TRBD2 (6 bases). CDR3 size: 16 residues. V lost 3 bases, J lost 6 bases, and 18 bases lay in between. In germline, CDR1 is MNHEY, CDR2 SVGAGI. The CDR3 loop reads CASSYSGLVGGNEQFF. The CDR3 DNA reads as TGTGCCAGCAGTTATTCAGGGCTAGTGGGGGGCAATGAGCAGTTCTTC.

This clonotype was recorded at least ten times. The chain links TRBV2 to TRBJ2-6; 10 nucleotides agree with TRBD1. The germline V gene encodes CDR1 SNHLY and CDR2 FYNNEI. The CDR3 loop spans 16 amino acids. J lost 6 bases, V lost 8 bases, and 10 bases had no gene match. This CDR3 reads CASGLTGGIAANVLTF. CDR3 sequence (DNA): TGTGCCAGCGGTTTGACAGGGGGCATTGCGGCCAACGTCCTGACTTTC. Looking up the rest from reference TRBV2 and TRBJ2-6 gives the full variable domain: EPEVTQTPSHQVTQMGQEVILRCVPISNHLYFYWYRQILGQKVEFLVSFYNNEISEKSEIFDDQFSVERPDGSNFTLKIRSTKLEDSAMYFCASGLTGGIAANVLTFGAGSRLTVL.

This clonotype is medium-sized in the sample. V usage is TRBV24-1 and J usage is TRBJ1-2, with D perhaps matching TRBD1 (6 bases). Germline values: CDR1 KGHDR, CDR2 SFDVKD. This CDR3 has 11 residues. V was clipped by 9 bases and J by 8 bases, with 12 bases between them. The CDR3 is CATEAGGGYTF. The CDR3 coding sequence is TGTGCCACCGAGGCGGGGGGCGGCTACACCTTC.